A selection of T cell receptor beta chains follows, all from one sample in a study of identical twins. MiXCR was run by TCRdb on the 5' RACE reads, yielding one entry per CDR3 protein. The data contain approximately 500,000 distinct CDR3 sequences, 20% to 25% of them seen just once; the ten biggest clones take up about 2.7%. These records were also assigned to another study, of T cells expressing NK-cell markers.

What was sequenced was CD4+ T cells sorted from blood. The receptors shown here come from a woman under 30 in good health. The CDR3 runs from the conserved cysteine through the conserved F or W. The D gene is left open where the match is weak. Clone size is not always given. Where it is, it says once, few, many or a class for expanded clones.

j_gene: TRBJ1-2; abundance: -; d_gene: TRBD1; v_gene: TRBV12-3/TRBV12-4; CDR3nt: TGTGCCAGCAGTTTACGGTTCCTCGGGACAGCTGGCTACACCTTC; CDR3aa: CASSLRFLGTAGYTF
j_gene: TRBJ2-2; abundance: -; d_gene: -; v_gene: TRBV10-3; CDR3nt: TGTGCCATCAGTGGGGCAGAAGAGAACACCGGGGAGCTGTTTTTT; CDR3aa: CAISGAEENTGELFF
j_gene: TRBJ2-1; abundance: -; d_gene: -; v_gene: TRBV5-1; CDR3nt: TGCGCCAGCAGCCCCAATCCAGCGGGGACACACAATGAGCAGTTCTTC; CDR3aa: CASSPNPAGTHNEQFF
j_gene: TRBJ2-7; abundance: -; d_gene: TRBD2; v_gene: TRBV11-2; CDR3nt: TGTGCCAGCAGCTTAAGACCTAGCGGGAGAGACCAGTACTACGAGCAGTACTTC; CDR3aa: CASSLRPSGRDQYYEQYF
j_gene: TRBJ1-2; abundance: -; d_gene: -; v_gene: TRBV28; CDR3nt: TGTGCCAGCAGTTCCCCTGGTAGGACAAGGAACTATGGCTACACCTTC; CDR3aa: CASSSPGRTRNYGYTF
j_gene: TRBJ2-5; abundance: few; d_gene: TRBD2; v_gene: TRBV10-3; CDR3nt: TGTGCCATTAGCGGGACCCAAGAGACCCAGTACTTC; CDR3aa: CAISGTQETQYF
j_gene: TRBJ2-1; abundance: few; d_gene: TRBD2; v_gene: TRBV9; CDR3nt: TGTGCCAGCAGCGCAAAAGCGGGAGTATCGTACAATGAGCAGTTCTTC; CDR3aa: CASSAKAGVSYNEQFF
j_gene: TRBJ1-4; abundance: -; d_gene: -; v_gene: TRBV3-1; CDR3nt: TGTGCCAGCAGGCTCCAGGAAAAACTGTTTTTT; CDR3aa: CASRLQEKLFF
j_gene: TRBJ2-7; abundance: few; d_gene: -; v_gene: TRBV20-1; CDR3nt: TGCAGTGCTAGAGGGAGGGCCCCCTACGAGCAGTACTTC; CDR3aa: CSARGRAPYEQYF
j_gene: TRBJ1-1; abundance: few; d_gene: -; v_gene: TRBV12-3/TRBV12-4; CDR3nt: TGTGCCAGCTCAATGTGGCAGGGTGAAGCTTTCTTT; CDR3aa: CASSMWQGEAFF
j_gene: TRBJ2-7; abundance: -; d_gene: TRBD2; v_gene: TRBV5-4; CDR3nt: TGTGCCAGCTCCAATAGCGGGAGTACCTACGAGCAGTACTTC; CDR3aa: CASSNSGSTYEQYF
j_gene: TRBJ2-3; abundance: -; d_gene: -; v_gene: TRBV29-1; CDR3nt: TGCAGCGTTTATGGGACCCCTTATACAGATACGCAGTATTTT; CDR3aa: CSVYGTPYTDTQYF
j_gene: TRBJ1-2; abundance: few; d_gene: TRBD1; v_gene: TRBV27; CDR3nt: TGTGCCAGCAGTCCGAGGACAGGGGCGAACTATGGCTACACCTTC; CDR3aa: CASSPRTGANYGYTF
j_gene: TRBJ2-2; abundance: -; d_gene: -; v_gene: TRBV2; CDR3nt: TGTGCCAGTATGAACCCGTTTTTAGGGGAGCTGTTTTTT; CDR3aa: CASMNPFLGELFF
j_gene: TRBJ2-3; abundance: -; d_gene: -; v_gene: TRBV6-5; CDR3nt: TGTGCCAGCAGTTACAGGGTCTACACAGATACGCAGTATTTT; CDR3aa: CASSYRVYTDTQYF
j_gene: TRBJ2-1; abundance: -; d_gene: -; v_gene: TRBV7-2; CDR3nt: TGTGCCGGTGGGGCAGGGCCGCACAATGAGCAGTTCTTC; CDR3aa: CAGGAGPHNEQFF
j_gene: TRBJ2-1; abundance: -; d_gene: -; v_gene: TRBV12-3/TRBV12-4; CDR3nt: TGTGCCACTCGAGGGGGAAGCTCCTACAATGAGCAGTTCTTC; CDR3aa: CATRGGSSYNEQFF
j_gene: TRBJ1-1; abundance: few; d_gene: -; v_gene: TRBV6-6; CDR3nt: TGTGCCAGCAACGAGGGGCTGAACACTGAAGCTTTCTTT; CDR3aa: CASNEGLNTEAFF
j_gene: TRBJ1-1; abundance: many; d_gene: -; v_gene: TRBV5-8; CDR3nt: TGTGCCAGCAGCTTGCGAGGGCTGGGGACTGAAGCTTTCTTT; CDR3aa: CASSLRGLGTEAFF
j_gene: TRBJ1-3; abundance: few; d_gene: -; v_gene: TRBV11-2; CDR3nt: TGTGCCAGCAGCTCCCAGGGAAAAGGAAACACCATATATTTT; CDR3aa: CASSSQGKGNTIYF
j_gene: TRBJ1-1; abundance: -; d_gene: TRBD1; v_gene: TRBV6-6; CDR3nt: TGTGCCACCTCCGACAGGGGTATCACTGAAGCTTTCTTT; CDR3aa: CATSDRGITEAFF
j_gene: TRBJ2-7; abundance: few; d_gene: -; v_gene: TRBV11-2; CDR3nt: TGTGCCAGCAGCACCACCCAGGGCCTACGCGAGCAGTACTTC; CDR3aa: CASSTTQGLREQYF
j_gene: TRBJ2-5; abundance: -; d_gene: TRBD2; v_gene: TRBV2; CDR3nt: TGTGCCAGCAGTGCTCGGACTAGCGGGGGGGCGAGGGAGACCCAGTACTTC; CDR3aa: CASSARTSGGARETQYF
j_gene: TRBJ2-7; abundance: -; d_gene: TRBD2; v_gene: TRBV9; CDR3nt: TGTGCCAGCAGCGTAGGTGGGACTAGCGGGAGATACGAGCAGTACTTC; CDR3aa: CASSVGGTSGRYEQYF
j_gene: TRBJ2-3; abundance: -; d_gene: -; v_gene: TRBV12-3/TRBV12-4; CDR3nt: TGTGCCAGCAGTTTTCATGCTACGCAGTATTTT; CDR3aa: CASSFHATQYF